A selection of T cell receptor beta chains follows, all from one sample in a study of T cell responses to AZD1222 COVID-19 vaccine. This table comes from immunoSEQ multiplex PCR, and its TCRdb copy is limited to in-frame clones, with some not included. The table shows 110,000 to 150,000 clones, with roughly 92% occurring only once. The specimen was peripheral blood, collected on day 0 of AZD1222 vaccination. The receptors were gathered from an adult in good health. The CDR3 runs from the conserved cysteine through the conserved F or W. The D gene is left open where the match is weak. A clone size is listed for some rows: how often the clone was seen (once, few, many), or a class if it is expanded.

TGTGCCAGCAGTTCGGGGATCGAGCAGTACTTC	CASSSGIEQYF	-	TRBV11-2	-	TRBJ2-7
TGTGCCAGCAGCTTAGACCGCGGGGGGCTGACTTTCTTT	CASSLDRGGLTFF	-	TRBV11-2	-	TRBJ1-1
TGCGCCAGCAGCTTGGGCGGAACAGATACGCAGTATTTT	CASSLGGTDTQYF	-	TRBV5-1	-	TRBJ2-3
TGTGCCAGCAGCCAAGATCAGGTCCGCTATGGCTACACCTTC	CASSQDQVRYGYTF	once	TRBV3-1/TRBV3-2	-	TRBJ1-2
TGTGCCAGCAGCTTGTCCCAGTCGGAGACCCAGTACTTC	CASSLSQSETQYF	-	TRBV5-4	-	TRBJ2-5
TGTGCCAGCAGCACCTCCGGGACAGAGGCGGAGACCCAGTACTTC	CASSTSGTEAETQYF	-	TRBV9	TRBD1	TRBJ2-5
TGTGCCAGCAGCTTGACCGGACAGGGGGCGACTCTTTCGAGGTACAATGAGCAGTTCTTC	CASSLTGQGATLSRYNEQFF	few	TRBV5-5	TRBD1	TRBJ2-1
TGCAGCGTTGAAGGACAGGGACCCTACGAGCAGTACTTC	CSVEGQGPYEQYF	-	TRBV29-1	TRBD1	TRBJ2-7
TGTGCCAGCAGCAGTCGTTTCCGTCACGCCCGGGATAACTATGGCTACACCTTC	CASSSRFRHARDNYGYTF	once	TRBV7-9	-	TRBJ1-2
TGCGCCAGCCGAGGGAGTTTGAACACTGAAGCTTTCTTT	CASRGSLNTEAFF	-	TRBV5-1	-	TRBJ1-1
TGTGCCAGCAGCTTAGCGGGGCAGTACCAAGAGACCCAGTACTTC	CASSLAGQYQETQYF	-	TRBV11-2	-	TRBJ2-5
TGTGCCAGCAGCGTAGTATCTGGGAACACTGAAGCTTTCTTT	CASSVVSGNTEAFF	-	TRBV9	-	TRBJ1-1
TGTGCCAGCAGTCCCCACCAGATGAACACTGAAGCTTTCTTT	CASSPHQMNTEAFF	once	TRBV28	-	TRBJ1-1
TGTGCCAGCAGCCCAAGGGTCAGACAGGGGGCGGACACTGAAGCTTTCTTT	CASSPRVRQGADTEAFF	-	TRBV7-8	TRBD1	TRBJ1-1
TGTGCCAGCAGTGACTCGTCGAACACCGGGGAGCTGTTTTTT	CASSDSSNTGELFF	-	TRBV6-4	-	TRBJ2-2
TGTGCCAGTAGTATTGAAGTAGCGGGTGGGTCCTACAATGAGCAGTTCTTC	CASSIEVAGGSYNEQFF	-	TRBV19	TRBD2	TRBJ2-1
TGTGCCAGCAGCGTCAGACCTAGGGGGAGGGAAAAACTGTTTTTT	CASSVRPRGREKLFF	-	TRBV9	-	TRBJ1-4
TGTGCCAGCAGCTCGAACGGGGGTACCACCTCTCGGGAAAAACTGTTTTTT	CASSSNGGTTSREKLFF	-	TRBV7-9	-	TRBJ1-4
TGTGCCAGCAGCACCGCGGACAGGAGTGGGGGGAGCAATCAGCCCCAGCATTTT	CASSTADRSGGSNQPQHF	-	TRBV7-2	TRBD1	TRBJ1-5
TGTGCCAGCAGTGACTCCAGGGGACAGCCCCAGCATTTT	CASSDSRGQPQHF	-	TRBV6-4	-	TRBJ1-5